This T cell receptor (beta chain) stems from a study of cytomegalovirus exposure and HLA in healthy donors. On this clone: Its target is not known.

General study findings and limits: There were some 150 TCR beta chains listed as cytomegalovirus-associated. Follow-up analysis found HLA locus-dependent TCR association rates, highest for DRB1 and lowest for HLA-C.

PCR primers comprised 60 Vbeta and 13 Jbeta primers. Using immunoSEQ multiplex PCR, the repertoire was profiled, and TCRdb retains in-frame clones only, with some absent. The sample has some 98,000 clones, roughly 76% seen once; the top ten hold 1.5% to 2.5%. The sequenced sample consisted of PBMCs. This TCR derives from a man aged 40-49 years in good health and CMV-seronegative.

The DNA for the CDR3 is TGTGCCAGCAGCCCCCTAGCGGGAGGGGATACGCAGTATTTT. Its protein is CASSPLAGGDTQYF. The J gene is TRBJ2-3, the V gene TRBV5-4; 12 bases align to TRBD2. V trimming: 4 bases; J trimming: 6 bases; junction bases outside the gene matches: 3. Germline values: CDR1 SGHNT, CDR2 YYREEE (reference sequence). CDR3 length: 14 amino acids.